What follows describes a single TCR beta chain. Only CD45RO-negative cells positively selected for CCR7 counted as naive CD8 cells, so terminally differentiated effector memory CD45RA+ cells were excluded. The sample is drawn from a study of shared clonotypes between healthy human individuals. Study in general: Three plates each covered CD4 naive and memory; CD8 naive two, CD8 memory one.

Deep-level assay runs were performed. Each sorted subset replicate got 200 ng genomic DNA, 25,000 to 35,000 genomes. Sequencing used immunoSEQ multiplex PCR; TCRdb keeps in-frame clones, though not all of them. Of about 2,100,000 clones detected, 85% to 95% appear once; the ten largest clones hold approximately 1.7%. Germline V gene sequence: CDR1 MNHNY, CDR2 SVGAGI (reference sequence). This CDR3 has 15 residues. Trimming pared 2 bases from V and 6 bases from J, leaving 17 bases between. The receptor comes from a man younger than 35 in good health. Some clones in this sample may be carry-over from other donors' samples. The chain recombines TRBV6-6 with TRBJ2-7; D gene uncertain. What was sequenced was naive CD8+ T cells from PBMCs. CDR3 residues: CASSYLAGRKGEQYF. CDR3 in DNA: TGTGCCAGCAGTTACCTCGCCGGGCGCAAGGGCGAGCAGTACTTC.